These T cell receptor beta chains were read from a single sample in a study of blood T cells in healthy people across ages. TCRdb reanalysed the 5' RACE reads using MiXCR and keeps one entry per CDR3 protein. The repertoire consists of around 500,000 distinct CDR3 sequences, with approximately 26% occurring once and the leading ten covering approximately 3.3%. The same specimen was also included in a second study, on T cells of mothers and their children.

The material sequenced was blood. All receptors derive from a boy younger than 10 in good health. Both conserved end residues are part of each CDR3. The D gene is left open where the match is weak. The size of a clone is reported for some rows only, either as once, few or many, or as a class for expanded clones.

CDR3aa	CDR3nt	v_gene	j_gene	abundance	d_gene
CAWSVDLAGGYNEQFF	TGTGCCTGGAGTGTGGATCTAGCGGGAGGGTACAATGAGCAGTTCTTC	TRBV30	TRBJ2-1	.	TRBD2
CSIRQGSYNEQFF	TGCAGCATCAGGCAGGGTTCCTACAATGAGCAGTTCTTC	TRBV29-1	TRBJ2-1	few	.
CASRHRRVSEKLFF	TGTGCCAGCAGGCATCGCCGAGTATCAGAAAAACTGTTTTTT	TRBV21-1	TRBJ1-4	.	.
CASSPTGLDEKLFF	TGTGCCAGCAGTCCGACAGGTCTGGATGAAAAACTGTTTTTT	TRBV12-3/TRBV12-4	TRBJ1-4	few	.
CASSGGLSYEQYF	TGTGCCAGTAGCGGGGGTCTAAGCTACGAGCAGTACTTC	TRBV19	TRBJ2-7	few	.
CASSLFGGEIEQFF	TGTGCCAGCAGCTTATTTGGCGGGGAGATTGAGCAGTTCTTC	TRBV7-2	TRBJ2-1	.	.
CASSFKSGGQGTEAFF	TGCGCCAGCAGCTTTAAATCCGGGGGGCAAGGCACTGAAGCTTTCTTT	TRBV5-1	TRBJ1-1	.	.
CAWSPKVLLPQYF	TGTGCCTGGAGTCCTAAGGTTCTGTTGCCCCAGTACTTC	TRBV30	TRBJ2-5	.	.
CASSSDRVTGELFF	TGCGCCAGCAGCTCGGACAGGGTGACCGGGGAGCTGTTTTTT	TRBV5-1	TRBJ2-2	few	TRBD1
CSARDRSWGNEQFF	TGCAGTGCTAGGGATAGGTCATGGGGGAATGAGCAGTTCTTC	TRBV20-1	TRBJ2-1	.	.
CASSTLDRAEKLFF	TGTGCCAGCAGCACTTTGGACAGGGCGGAAAAACTGTTTTTT	TRBV7-9	TRBJ1-4	.	TRBD1
CATSEADSYLDF	TGTGCCACCAGCGAGGCAGACTCCTATCTTGACTTC	TRBV15	TRBJ2-5	.	.
CASLTGVWVVSNQPQHF	TGTGCTAGCCTCACGGGGGTTTGGGTCGTGAGCAATCAGCCCCAGCATTTT	TRBV12-5	TRBJ1-5	few	.
CSARKGGGGASTEAFF	TGCAGTGCTAGGAAGGGGGGCGGGGGCGCGAGCACTGAAGCTTTCTTT	TRBV20-1	TRBJ1-1	.	.
CSAPINRGAETQYF	TGCAGTGCTCCAATCAACAGGGGCGCGGAGACCCAGTACTTC	TRBV20-1	TRBJ2-5	once	TRBD1
CASNAIPLDRGDGYTF	TGCGCCAGCAACGCTATACCACTTGACAGGGGCGATGGCTACACCTTC	TRBV5-1	TRBJ1-2	.	TRBD1
CASSYSIGHGETQYF	TGTGCCAGCAGTTACTCGATAGGACACGGAGAGACCCAGTACTTC	TRBV6-5	TRBJ2-5	.	.
CASSEVSSTGELFF	TGTGCCAGCAGTGAGGTTAGCAGCACCGGGGAGCTGTTTTTT	TRBV7-2	TRBJ2-2	.	.
CASRNSRGNYNEQFF	TGTGCCAGCAGAAATAGTCGGGGGAACTACAATGAGCAGTTCTTC	TRBV6-5	TRBJ2-1	.	.
CSAPLENTGELFF	TGCAGCGCACCACTAGAGAACACCGGGGAGCTGTTTTTT	TRBV29-1	TRBJ2-2	.	.
CASSSQGGSYNEQFF	TGTGCCAGCAGTTCCCAGGGCGGCTCCTACAATGAGCAGTTCTTC	TRBV6-6	TRBJ2-1	.	.
CASSLGQGDEQFF	TGTGCCAGCAGCTTGGGACAGGGCGATGAGCAGTTCTTC	TRBV5-6	TRBJ2-1	many	TRBD1
CSASFPGRDYEQYF	TGCAGTGCTAGCTTTCCCGGGAGAGACTACGAGCAGTACTTC	TRBV20-1	TRBJ2-7	.	.
CASSESSGGFSEQFF	TGTGCCAGCAGTGAATCTAGCGGGGGATTCAGTGAGCAGTTCTTC	TRBV2	TRBJ2-1	few	TRBD2
CASTHGGSLFETQYF	TGTGCCAGCACCCATGGGGGGTCTTTGTTCGAGACCCAGTACTTC	TRBV6-6	TRBJ2-5	.	.
CASIRLAGGPILPPSTYEQYF	TGTGCCAGCATAAGACTAGCGGGAGGGCCTATCTTACCCCCTTCGACCTACGAGCAGTACTTC	TRBV21-1	TRBJ2-7	.	.
CASSPHGRRSPYEQYF	TGTGCCAGCAGCCCCCACGGGAGACGGTCCCCCTACGAGCAGTACTTC	TRBV7-8	TRBJ2-7	.	.
CSARGLQGSSYEQYF	TGCAGTGCTAGAGGCCTGCAGGGGAGCTCCTACGAGCAGTACTTC	TRBV20-1	TRBJ2-7	.	.
CASSLGDLETQYF	TGTGCCAGCAGCTTAGGAGATTTGGAGACCCAGTACTTC	TRBV11-2	TRBJ2-5	.	.
CASSGGQGQNIQYF	TGCGCCAGCAGCGGGGGACAGGGCCAAAACATTCAGTACTTC	TRBV5-1	TRBJ2-4	.	TRBD1
CSARGISGAEDGSYNEQFF	TGCAGTGCTAGAGGGATTAGCGGGGCGGAAGATGGATCCTACAATGAGCAGTTCTTC	TRBV20-1	TRBJ2-1	.	TRBD2
CAISEEARTLYNEQFF	TGTGCCATCAGTGAGGAGGCACGTACCCTCTACAATGAGCAGTTCTTC	TRBV10-3	TRBJ2-1	once	.
CSARLAGQNEQFF	TGCAGTGCTAGGCTAGCGGGACAAAATGAGCAGTTCTTC	TRBV20-1	TRBJ2-1	few	TRBD2
CASSFLQTSGLYEQYF	TGCGCCAGCAGTTTCTTACAGACTAGCGGCTTATACGAGCAGTACTTC	TRBV5-1	TRBJ2-7	.	TRBD2
CASSEPSGGTNTGELFF	TGTGCCAGCAGTGAGCCTAGCGGGGGGACGAACACCGGGGAGCTGTTTTTT	TRBV2	TRBJ2-2	few	TRBD2
CASSLAPGTSGRALNEQFF	TGCGCCAGCAGCTTGGCCCCTGGGACTAGCGGGAGGGCCCTCAATGAGCAGTTCTTC	TRBV5-1	TRBJ2-1	.	TRBD2
CASSYSEGSWETQYF	TGTGCCAGCAGTTACTCTGAAGGGAGTTGGGAGACCCAGTACTTC	TRBV6-5	TRBJ2-5	.	.
CASSLSRLSSYNEQFF	TGTGCCAGCAGCTTGTCCAGGCTGAGCTCCTACAATGAGCAGTTCTTC	TRBV5-5	TRBJ2-1	.	.
CASSSTLPYNSPLHF	TGTGCCAGCAGTTCAACTCTACCCTATAATTCACCCCTCCACTTT	TRBV6-5	TRBJ1-6	few	.
CSVGEAGIYEQYF	TGCAGCGTTGGCGAGGCAGGGATATACGAGCAGTACTTC	TRBV29-1	TRBJ2-7	few	.
CASSWVGGRAEAFF	TGTGCCAGCAGCTGGGTCGGGGGGAGGGCTGAAGCTTTCTTT	TRBV7-8	TRBJ1-1	few	.
CSVERGASGRGEQFF	TGCAGCGTTGAAAGGGGCGCTAGCGGGAGGGGTGAGCAGTTCTTC	TRBV29-1	TRBJ2-1	few	TRBD2
CASSPPPGRGVYNEQFF	TGTGCCAGCAGCCCACCGCCGGGACGTGGGGTCTACAATGAGCAGTTCTTC	TRBV11-2	TRBJ2-1	.	.
CATKGTVGTQYF	TGTGCCACCAAGGGGACGGTAGGGACCCAGTACTTC	TRBV6-5	TRBJ2-5	few	.
CSVGLAYEQYF	TGCAGCGTTGGCCTAGCGTACGAGCAGTACTTC	TRBV29-1	TRBJ2-7	.	.